This TCR beta chain was recorded in a study of cytomegalovirus exposure and HLA in healthy donors. Study conclusions and caveats: Segments of the TCR beta V type were, in most cases, productive about 90% or about 30% of the time in an earlier analysis.

V lost 0 bases and J lost 9, with 9 bases in between. The germline V gene encodes CDR1 SGHDT and CDR2 YYEEEE. This CDR3 region has 12 residues. It was with 60 Vbeta and 13 Jbeta primers that the PCR ran. The repertoire was sequenced with immunoSEQ multiplex PCR; TCRdb's copy has only in-frame clones and lacks some. The data contain around 99,000 clones, around 67% of them singletons. This clone has just a few counts. Its antigen is not identified. The sequencing input was PBMCs. This TCR was sampled from a woman aged 35 to 49 in good health and CMV-seropositive. The chain carries TRBV5-6 and TRBJ1-1; D is perhaps TRBD1 (6 bases). The CDR3: CASSLGTAKAFF. The CDR3 DNA sequence: TGTGCCAGCAGCTTGGGGACAGCGAAAGCTTTCTTT. The variable domain in full, completed from reference TRBV5-6 and TRBJ1-1, reads DAGVTQSPTHLIKTRGQQVTLRCSPKSGHDTVSWYQQALGQGPQFIFQYYEEEERQRGNFPDRFSGHQFPNYSSELNVNALLLGDSALYLCASSLGTAKAFFGQGTRLTVV.